The rows below give T cell receptor beta chains drawn from one sample of a study of OX40 agonist ivuxolimab in advanced cancers. The assay was immunoSEQ multiplex PCR, and TCRdb's table has in-frame clones only and misses some. The sample contains 12,000 or so clones, 80% to 90% of which appear only once. This material consisted of CD4+ or CD8+ T cells sorted from blood, taken in a trial of the OX40 agonist ivuxolimab. These receptors all come from an adult with an advanced solid tumor such as melanoma, head and neck, liver or kidney cancer. Each CDR3 is given with its conserved first and last residue. Fields, in order: CDR3 DNA, CDR3 protein, D gene, clone size, V gene, J gene. A D gene is named only where the DNA matches it firmly. Size values are once, few and many counts, or a class for expanded clones, and some rows have none.

DNA: TGCAGCGCCATACCCTACTCCCTGACTGAAGCTTTCTTT
CDR3: CSAIPYSLTEAFF
D: NA
size: once
V: TRBV29-1
J: TRBJ1-1

DNA: TGCGCCAGCAGTGGGAGCCCGACAGGGGGCAATCAGCCCCAGCATTTT
CDR3: CASSGSPTGGNQPQHF
D: TRBD1
size: NA
V: TRBV10-2
J: TRBJ1-5

DNA: TGTGCCAGCAGGTTATCCACAGGGGGTTTCAATTCACCCCTCCACTTT
CDR3: CASRLSTGGFNSPLHF
D: TRBD1
size: few
V: TRBV13
J: TRBJ1-6

DNA: TGTGCCACCAGAGTGGGACAGAATAATTCACCCCTCCACTTT
CDR3: CATRVGQNNSPLHF
D: TRBD1
size: NA
V: TRBV15
J: TRBJ1-6

DNA: TGTGCCAGCAGCTTGGCTTCCTACGAGCAGTACTTC
CDR3: CASSLASYEQYF
D: NA
size: NA
V: TRBV11-3
J: TRBJ2-7

DNA: TGTGCCAGAAGCTTCGTTGGGGAGCCCCAGCATTTT
CDR3: CARSFVGEPQHF
D: NA
size: NA
V: TRBV5-3
J: TRBJ1-5

DNA: TGTGCCAGCACCCCCGGGTCGGACACCGGGGAGCTGTTTTTT
CDR3: CASTPGSDTGELFF
D: NA
size: NA
V: TRBV9
J: TRBJ2-2

DNA: TGTGCCAGCAATGTGACAGGGGGTTGGATTAGCAATCAGCCCCAGCATTTT
CDR3: CASNVTGGWISNQPQHF
D: TRBD1
size: NA
V: TRBV11-3
J: TRBJ1-5

DNA: TGTGCCAGCGAATCGTATTTCGGGACGGACTATGGCTACACCTTC
CDR3: CASESYFGTDYGYTF
D: NA
size: NA
V: TRBV5-8
J: TRBJ1-2

DNA: TGTGCCAGTAGTATACTAGCGGGAGGGAGCGACAATGAGCAGTTCTTC
CDR3: CASSILAGGSDNEQFF
D: TRBD2
size: NA
V: TRBV19
J: TRBJ2-1

DNA: TGTGCCAGCAGCTCCGGGCCAAGCAATCAGCCCCAGCATTTT
CDR3: CASSSGPSNQPQHF
D: NA
size: NA
V: TRBV9
J: TRBJ1-5

DNA: TGTGCCAGCAGCGATGGACAGGGGAGGACAGATACGCAGTATTTT
CDR3: CASSDGQGRTDTQYF
D: TRBD1
size: NA
V: TRBV7-2
J: TRBJ2-3

DNA: TGTGCCAGCATCCTCGGTAATGAAGCTTTCTTT
CDR3: CASILGNEAFF
D: NA
size: NA
V: TRBV27
J: TRBJ1-1

DNA: TGTGCCATCAGTGCACTAGTGTCGCCCTACGAGCAGTACTTC
CDR3: CAISALVSPYEQYF
D: NA
size: NA
V: TRBV10-3
J: TRBJ2-7

DNA: TGTGCCAGCAGTTACTCCCCGCGGACGGCCAGCACAGATACGCAGTATTTT
CDR3: CASSYSPRTASTDTQYF
D: NA
size: NA
V: TRBV6-4
J: TRBJ2-3

DNA: TGTGCCACGGGGGGCGTTGAAGAGACCCAGTACTTC
CDR3: CATGGVEETQYF
D: NA
size: NA
V: TRBV27
J: TRBJ2-5

DNA: TGTGCGAGCAGGGCGGGTGTAGAGACCCAGTACTTC
CDR3: CASRAGVETQYF
D: NA
size: NA
V: TRBV7-9
J: TRBJ2-5

DNA: TGTGCCAGCAGTGACGCCCCAGGGCAGAAGCAATGTACCCCCTCCTACGAGCAGTACTTC
CDR3: CASSDAPGQKQCTPSYEQYF
D: NA
size: NA
V: TRBV6-4
J: TRBJ2-7

DNA: TGTGCCAGCAGCTTAGGGACTAGCGGGTGGGATGAGCAGTTCTTC
CDR3: CASSLGTSGWDEQFF
D: TRBD2
size: NA
V: TRBV7-3
J: TRBJ2-1

DNA: TGTGCCAGCAGCCAAGGCAACACCGGGGAGCTGTTTTTT
CDR3: CASSQGNTGELFF
D: NA
size: NA
V: TRBV7-2
J: TRBJ2-2

DNA: TGTGCCAGCAGCTTGGGGCGAGGGAACTATGGCTACACCTTC
CDR3: CASSLGRGNYGYTF
D: NA
size: NA
V: TRBV5-4
J: TRBJ1-2

DNA: TGCAGCGTCGGGACAGGGGACACAGATACGCAGTATTTT
CDR3: CSVGTGDTDTQYF
D: TRBD1
size: NA
V: TRBV29-1
J: TRBJ2-3

DNA: TGTGCCAGCAGCCCCCCCGGGACTGGGAATTCACCCCTCCACTTT
CDR3: CASSPPGTGNSPLHF
D: NA
size: NA
V: TRBV7-9
J: TRBJ1-6

DNA: TGTGCCAGCAGCATTAGGAGGAACACCGGGGAGCTGTTTTTT
CDR3: CASSIRRNTGELFF
D: NA
size: NA
V: TRBV5-5
J: TRBJ2-2

DNA: TGTGCCAGCAGCTTAGATATAGCGGCTTCTTTAGAGACCCAGTACTTC
CDR3: CASSLDIAASLETQYF
D: NA
size: NA
V: TRBV7-7
J: TRBJ2-5

DNA: TGTGCCAGCAGACGGGCGTCGGGCACAGATACGCAGTATTTT
CDR3: CASRRASGTDTQYF
D: NA
size: NA
V: TRBV25-1
J: TRBJ2-3

DNA: TGTGCCAGCAGCTCGACTAGCGGGGGGGCCTCGTATGCCCGGGAGCTGTTTTTT
CDR3: CASSSTSGGASYARELFF
D: TRBD2
size: NA
V: TRBV7-9
J: TRBJ2-2

DNA: TGTGCCAGCGGTGGAGCGGGGGGTGGCCAAGAGACCCAGTACTTC
CDR3: CASGGAGGGQETQYF
D: TRBD2
size: NA
V: TRBV28
J: TRBJ2-5

DNA: TGTGCCAGCAGTGTAGCGGGAGGACAAGAGACCCAGTACTTC
CDR3: CASSVAGGQETQYF
D: TRBD2
size: NA
V: TRBV27
J: TRBJ2-5

DNA: TGTGCCAGCTCACCGGCCCCCTACGAGCAGTACTTC
CDR3: CASSPAPYEQYF
D: NA
size: NA
V: TRBV18
J: TRBJ2-7

DNA: TGTGCCAGCAGTTACGGGGGACAGGCCTTCAATGAGCAGTTCTTC
CDR3: CASSYGGQAFNEQFF
D: TRBD1
size: NA
V: TRBV6-5
J: TRBJ2-1

DNA: TGTGCCAGCAGCTTCCTAGGTCGTTACACCGGGGAGCTGTTTTTT
CDR3: CASSFLGRYTGELFF
D: NA
size: NA
V: TRBV13
J: TRBJ2-2

DNA: TGTGCCAGCAGCTGGACTAGCGGGGGGGCTCAAGAGCAGTACTTC
CDR3: CASSWTSGGAQEQYF
D: TRBD2
size: NA
V: TRBV5-8
J: TRBJ2-7

DNA: TGTGCCAGCAGTGGAACGACAGGGGATGGAAACACCATATATTTT
CDR3: CASSGTTGDGNTIYF
D: TRBD1
size: few
V: TRBV6-1
J: TRBJ1-3

DNA: TGTGCCAGCAGTGAATGGGGGACAGGGAAAGATACGCAGTATTTT
CDR3: CASSEWGTGKDTQYF
D: TRBD1
size: few
V: TRBV2
J: TRBJ2-3

DNA: TGTGCCAGTAGTATAGGGGGGTCACCCCTCCACTTT
CDR3: CASSIGGSPLHF
D: NA
size: medium-sized
V: TRBV19
J: TRBJ1-6

DNA: TGCGCCAGCAGCCAAGAGAGGGCGACTCGGAGAAGGGAGACCCAGTACTTC
CDR3: CASSQERATRRRETQYF
D: NA
size: NA
V: TRBV4-1
J: TRBJ2-5

DNA: TGTGCCAGCAGACCGACCACGGCCTGGGAGACCCAGTACTTC
CDR3: CASRPTTAWETQYF
D: NA
size: few
V: TRBV6-1
J: TRBJ2-5

DNA: TGCGCCAGCAGCTGGACTAGCGGGGGTACCTACGAGCAGTACTTC
CDR3: CASSWTSGGTYEQYF
D: TRBD2
size: NA
V: TRBV5-1
J: TRBJ2-7